The clone carrying this T cell receptor (beta chain) has more than one count but fewer than ten. Its antigen is not known. This specimen comes from a study of T-cell memory formation after mild COVID-19. Notes on the study in general: Detection of some responders pre-infection suggested pre-existing cross-reactive memory T cells participated.

The V and J ends lost 2 bases and 6 bases respectively, with 6 bases between them. Per the germline V gene, CDR1 is SEHNR and CDR2 is FQNEAQ (reference sequence). The CDR3 sequence is 12 residues long. MiXCR, run by TCRdb on the 5' RACE reads, gives a single entry per CDR3 protein. Altogether hundreds of thousands of distinct CDR3 sequences are present, less than 25% being singletons, with the ten largest covering about 8.7%. The source material was PBMCs or a T cell subset sorted from them (not recorded which). The rearrangement uses TRBV7-9 and TRBJ2-3; unclear D gene. This clonotype was sampled from an adult woman who had mild COVID-19 (a few samples of this study predate the infection). Cell type and time point are not known. The CDR3 sequence: CASSLSIDTQYF. CDR3 coding DNA: TGTGCCAGCAGCTTATCCATCGATACGCAGTATTTT.